At least ten counts were recorded for the clone carrying this T cell receptor beta chain. Its cognate antigen is unknown. This entry is derived from a study of CD8 T cells in ankylosing spondylitis. Study-level findings and limits: Reportedly, disease-linked clones are significantly enriched in ankylosing spondylitis patients' matched synovial fluid.

It was by quantitative 5'-RACE with molecular barcodes that TCR beta libraries were made. In TCRdb, the 5' RACE reads were re-called with MiXCR into one record per CDR3 protein. Here the sample spans fewer than 250,000 distinct CDR3 sequences, about 26% being singletons. Germline lookup yields CDR1 LGHNA and CDR2 YNFKEQ. This CDR3 comprises 15 residues. Losses at the gene ends were 1 base for V and 7 bases for J; bases not matched to a gene: 7. Sequenced material: blood, either unsorted or a sorted T cell fraction (not recorded which). This receptor was obtained from a male donor with ankylosing spondylitis or in good health (not recorded which). This rearrangement joins TRBV4-2 to TRBJ2-1; 7 bases are shared with TRBD1. CDR3 region: CASSQAQGSGNEQFF. The CDR3 coding sequence is TGTGCCAGCAGCCAAGCACAGGGGTCTGGAAATGAGCAGTTCTTC.